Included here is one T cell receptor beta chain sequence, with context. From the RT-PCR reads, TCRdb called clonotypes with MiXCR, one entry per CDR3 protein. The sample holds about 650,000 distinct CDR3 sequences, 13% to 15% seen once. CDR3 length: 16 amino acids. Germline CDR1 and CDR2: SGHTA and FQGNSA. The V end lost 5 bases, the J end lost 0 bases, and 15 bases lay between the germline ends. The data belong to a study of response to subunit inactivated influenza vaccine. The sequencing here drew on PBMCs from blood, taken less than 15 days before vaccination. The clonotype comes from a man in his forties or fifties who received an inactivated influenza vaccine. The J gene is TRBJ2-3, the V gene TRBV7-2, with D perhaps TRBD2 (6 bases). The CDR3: CASSPHIAESTDTQYF. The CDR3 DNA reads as TGTGCCAGCAGCCCCCACATAGCGGAAAGCACAGATACGCAGTATTTT. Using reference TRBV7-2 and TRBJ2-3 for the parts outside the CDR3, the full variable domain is GAGVSQSPSNKVTEKGKDVELRCDPISGHTALYWYRQSLGQGLEFLIYFQGNSAPDKSGLPSDRFSAERTGGSVSTLTIQRTQQEDSAVYLCASSPHIAESTDTQYFGPGTRLTVL.